This TCR beta chain stems from a study of OX40 agonist ivuxolimab in advanced cancers. Whole-study context: Partial responses were observed in three patients, of whom one had hepatocellular carcinoma and two had cutaneous melanoma.

The protocol was immunoSEQ multiplex PCR, while the TCRdb copy is restricted to in-frame clones and leaves out a portion. The profile covers some 54,000 clones, with approximately 86% appearing a single time and 14% to 15% taken by the ten largest. Comment on this clone: Its antigen is unidentified.

Overall study findings and caveats: With doses of 0.1-3.0 mg/kg, partial responders showed among the lowest clonal expansion.

The sequence derives from an adult with an advanced solid tumor such as melanoma, head and neck, liver or kidney cancer. Sequencing was performed on CD4+ or CD8+ T cells sorted from blood, taken in a trial of the OX40 agonist ivuxolimab.

CDR3 bases: TGTGCCAGTAGTGCCACAGGAAGAGGCACTGAAGCTTTCTTT. Translated, it gives CASSATGRGTEAFF. This chain joins TRBV19 and TRBJ1-1, with a weak D call TRBD1 (5 bases). Trimming shortened V by 5 bases and J by 4 bases, and 14 bases separated the two germline ends. This CDR3 spans 14 amino acids. Germline V gene sequence: CDR1 LNHDA, CDR2 SQIVND (reference sequence).